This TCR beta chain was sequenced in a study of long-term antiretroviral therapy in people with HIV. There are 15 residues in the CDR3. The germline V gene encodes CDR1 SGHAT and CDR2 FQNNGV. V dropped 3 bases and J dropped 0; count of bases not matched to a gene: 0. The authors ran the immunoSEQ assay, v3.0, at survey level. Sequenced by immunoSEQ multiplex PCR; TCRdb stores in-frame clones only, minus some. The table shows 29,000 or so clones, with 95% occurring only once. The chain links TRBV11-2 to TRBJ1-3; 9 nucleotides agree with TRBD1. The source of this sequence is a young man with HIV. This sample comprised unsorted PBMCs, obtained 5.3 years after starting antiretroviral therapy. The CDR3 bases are TGTGCCAGCAGCTTGGACAGGGGCTCTGGAAACACCATATATTTT. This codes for CASSLDRGSGNTIYF.